This section outlines one TCR beta chain sequence together with its context. Its recognized antigen is unknown. It has no much larger one-base neighbor in the sample; base qualities were not kept. This entry is derived from a study of CD8 T cells in Susac syndrome (dated by TCRdb to the late 2010s). For the study in its entirety: Whether CD8+ T cell activation and differentiation in Susac syndrome was antigen driven was tested using repertoire sequencing. The full study reports these points: The TCR sequencing and HLA analysis was acknowledged to have included a relatively small number of individuals.

RNA was extracted using the RNeasy kit, and roughly 0.45 to 1 microgram was reverse transcribed with random hexamers. TCR beta CDR3 regions were amplified with the immunoSEQ multiplex PCR assay covering 54 Vbeta and 13 Jbeta segments. PCR amplification bias was corrected by using a synthetic template baseline for primer optimization and computational correction. The study's processing was this. Only productive sequences were kept, with reads annotated to V, D and J genes according to IMGT and analyzed in immunoSEQ Analyzer. To calculate clonality, Shannon entropy was normalized by log2 of the number of productive unique sequences and then subtracted from one. For each patient and control, public and private clones were evaluated within the 100 most prevalent clones. Susac-specific clones were defined as absent from healthy and MS cohorts, 1052 published viral clones and other ImmuneACCESS disease sequences. The raw public reads went through TCRdb reprocessing: fastp at Q25, MiXCR clone calling, in-frame beta chains kept. Rows are unified per CDR3 protein, each entry keeping the most common DNA and genes. The V and J calls follow TCRdb's processing rather than the paper's. Within this sample are approximately 100,000 distinct CDR3 sequences, with about 90% of them counted one time only. The ten largest clonotypes hold 0.11% to 0.15% of the sample.

Measured from the cysteine to the phenylalanine, the CDR3 is 13 residues long. This entry keeps only the CDR3 DNA: 39 bases, framed from base 1. V loses 5 bases of germline sequence and J loses 0 bases, and the interval between the two ends is 7 bases. Peripheral blood CD8+ and CD4+ T cells from healthy donors, Susac syndrome patients and multiple sclerosis patients were profiled by high-throughput TCR beta sequencing. Healthy donors were age- and sex-matched controls. CD8+ TEMRA cells were enriched by FACS, while bulk CD8+ and CD4+ T cells were purified by magnetic negative isolation. Blood was drawn into EDTA tubes, processed within 24 hours, and PBMCs were isolated by density gradient centrifugation. PBMCs destined for TCR sequencing were cryopreserved in liquid nitrogen and later thawed in a 37 °C water bath. Purity of sorted or isolated CD4+, CD8+ and CD8+ TEMRA cells was at least 90%.

Sequencing was carried out using CD4+ T cells from PBMCs. This TCR derives from a human donor in good health. Recombination linked TRBV12-3 or TRBV12-4 to TRBJ1-2; the D gene identity is not certain. The CDR3: CASSINTNYGYTF. The nucleotide sequence is TGTGCCAGCAGTATAAATACTAACTATGGCTACACCTTC.